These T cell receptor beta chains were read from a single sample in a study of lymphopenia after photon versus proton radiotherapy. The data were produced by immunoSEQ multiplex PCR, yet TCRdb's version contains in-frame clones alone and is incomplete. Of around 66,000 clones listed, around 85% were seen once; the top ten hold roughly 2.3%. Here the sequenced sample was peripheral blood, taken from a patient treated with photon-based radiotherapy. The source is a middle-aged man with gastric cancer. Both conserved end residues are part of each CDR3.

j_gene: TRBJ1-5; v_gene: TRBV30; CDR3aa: CAWSPGQGGNQPQHF
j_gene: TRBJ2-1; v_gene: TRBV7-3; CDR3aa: CASSFGGGEQFF
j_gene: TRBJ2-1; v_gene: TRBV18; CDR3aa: CASSLPKALQNNEQFF
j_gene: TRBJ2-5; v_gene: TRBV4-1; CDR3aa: CASSQGLAETQYF
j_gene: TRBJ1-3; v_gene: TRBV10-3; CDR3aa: CASEGRGSSGNTIYF
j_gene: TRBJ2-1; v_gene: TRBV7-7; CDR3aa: CASSLAGGDVNEQFF
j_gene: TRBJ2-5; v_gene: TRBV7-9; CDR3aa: CASSPGLAGGETQYF
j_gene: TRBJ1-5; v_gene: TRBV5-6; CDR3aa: CASSLTGNQPQHF
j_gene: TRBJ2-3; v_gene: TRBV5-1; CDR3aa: CASSLVPEDTQYF
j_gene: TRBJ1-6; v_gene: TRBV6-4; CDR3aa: CASSDGAGSNSPLHF
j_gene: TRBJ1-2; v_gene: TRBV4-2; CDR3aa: CASSQAGTAGNYGYTF
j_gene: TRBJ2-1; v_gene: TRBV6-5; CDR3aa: CASRRTSNEQFF
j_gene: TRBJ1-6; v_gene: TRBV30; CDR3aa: CAWSVHLGNSPLHF
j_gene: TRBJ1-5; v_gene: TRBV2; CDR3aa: CASRRQGNQPQHF
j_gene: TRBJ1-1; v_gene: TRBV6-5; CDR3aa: CAIGREMWTEAFF
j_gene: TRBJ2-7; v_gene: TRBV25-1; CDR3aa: CASSSTGLYEQYF
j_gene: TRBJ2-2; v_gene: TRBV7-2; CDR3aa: CASSSPVGTGELFF